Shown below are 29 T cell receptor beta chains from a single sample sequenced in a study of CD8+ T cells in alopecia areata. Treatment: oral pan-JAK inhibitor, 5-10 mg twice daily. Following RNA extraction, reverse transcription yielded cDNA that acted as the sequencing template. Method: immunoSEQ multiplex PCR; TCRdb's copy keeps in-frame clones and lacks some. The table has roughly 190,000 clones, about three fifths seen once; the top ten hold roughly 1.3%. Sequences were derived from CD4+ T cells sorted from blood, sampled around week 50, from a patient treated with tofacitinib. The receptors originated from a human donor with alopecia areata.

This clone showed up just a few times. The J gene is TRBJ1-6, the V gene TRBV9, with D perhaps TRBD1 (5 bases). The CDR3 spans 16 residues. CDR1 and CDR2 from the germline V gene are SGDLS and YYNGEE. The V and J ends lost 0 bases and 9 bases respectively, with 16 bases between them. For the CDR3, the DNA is TGTGCCAGCAGCGTAGGTGGGCAGGGCGACCTTTCACCCCTCCACTTT. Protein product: CASSVGGQGDLSPLHF. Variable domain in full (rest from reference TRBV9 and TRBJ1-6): DSGVTQTPKHLITATGQRVTLRCSPRSGDLSVYWYQQSLDQGLQFLIQYYNGEERAKGNILERFSAQQFPDLHSELNLSSLELGDSALYFCASSVGGQGDLSPLHFGNGTRLTVT.

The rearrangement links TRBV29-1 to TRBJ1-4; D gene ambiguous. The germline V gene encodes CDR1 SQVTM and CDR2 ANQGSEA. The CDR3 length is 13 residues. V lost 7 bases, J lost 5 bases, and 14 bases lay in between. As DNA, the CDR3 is TGCAGCGCTGGGGAGGGAGAGAATGAAAAACTGTTTTTT. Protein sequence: CSAGEGENEKLFF.

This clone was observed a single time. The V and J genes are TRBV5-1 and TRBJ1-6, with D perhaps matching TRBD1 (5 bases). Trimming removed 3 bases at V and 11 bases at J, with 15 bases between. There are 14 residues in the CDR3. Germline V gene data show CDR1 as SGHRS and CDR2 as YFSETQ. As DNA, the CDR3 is TGCGCCAGCAGCTCCGACGGGGGTAAAACACCCCTCCACTTT. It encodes CASSSDGGKTPLHF.

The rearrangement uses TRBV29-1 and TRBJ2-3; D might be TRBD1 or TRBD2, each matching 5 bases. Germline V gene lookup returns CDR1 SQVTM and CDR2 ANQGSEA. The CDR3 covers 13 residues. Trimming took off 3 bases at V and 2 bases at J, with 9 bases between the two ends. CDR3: CSVEGVITDTQYF. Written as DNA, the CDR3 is TGCAGCGTTGAGGGGGTAATCACAGATACGCAGTATTTT.

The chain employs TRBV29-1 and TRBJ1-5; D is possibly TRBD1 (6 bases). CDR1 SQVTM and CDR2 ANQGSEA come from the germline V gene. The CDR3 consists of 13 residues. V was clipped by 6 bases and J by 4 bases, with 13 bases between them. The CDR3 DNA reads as TGCAGCGTGGGGGACACTCCTAATCAGCCCCAGCATTTT. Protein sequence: CSVGDTPNQPQHF.

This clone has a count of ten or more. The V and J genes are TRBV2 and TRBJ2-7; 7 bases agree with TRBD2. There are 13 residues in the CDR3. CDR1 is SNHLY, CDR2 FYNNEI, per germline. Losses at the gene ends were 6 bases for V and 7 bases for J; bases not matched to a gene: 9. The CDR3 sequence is CASRRGGSWEQYF. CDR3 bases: TGTGCCAGCAGACGCGGGGGTTCGTGGGAGCAGTACTTC.

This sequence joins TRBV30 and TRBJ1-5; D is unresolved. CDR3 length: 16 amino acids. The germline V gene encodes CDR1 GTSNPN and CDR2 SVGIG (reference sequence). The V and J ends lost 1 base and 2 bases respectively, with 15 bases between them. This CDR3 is CAWSARTFRGNQPQHF. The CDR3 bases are TGTGCCTGGAGTGCCCGGACCTTTCGTGGCAATCAGCCCCAGCATTTT.

The CDR3 DNA reads TGTGCCAGCAATCGGGACCAGAACTATGGCTACACCTTC. Translated: CASNRDQNYGYTF. This chain links TRBV6-6 with TRBJ1-2; TRBD1 might be the D (5 bases). Germline CDR1 is MNHNY and CDR2 is SVGAGI (reference sequence). The V end lost 7 bases, the J end lost 2 bases, and 11 bases lay between the germline ends. CDR3 length: 13 residues.

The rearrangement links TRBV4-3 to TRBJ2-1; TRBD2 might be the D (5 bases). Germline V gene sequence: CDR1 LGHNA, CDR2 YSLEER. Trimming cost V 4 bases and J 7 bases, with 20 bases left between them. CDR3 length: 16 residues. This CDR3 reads CASSLSQVSSGNEQFF. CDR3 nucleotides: TGCGCCAGCAGCCTCAGCCAAGTAAGTTCGGGGAATGAGCAGTTCTTC.

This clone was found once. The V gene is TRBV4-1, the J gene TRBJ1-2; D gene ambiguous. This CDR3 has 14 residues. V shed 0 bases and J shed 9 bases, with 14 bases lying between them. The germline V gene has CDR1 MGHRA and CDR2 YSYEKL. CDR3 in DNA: TGCGCCAGCAGCCAAGACCGAAATCTTCGAAGCTACACCTTC. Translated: CASSQDRNLRSYTF.

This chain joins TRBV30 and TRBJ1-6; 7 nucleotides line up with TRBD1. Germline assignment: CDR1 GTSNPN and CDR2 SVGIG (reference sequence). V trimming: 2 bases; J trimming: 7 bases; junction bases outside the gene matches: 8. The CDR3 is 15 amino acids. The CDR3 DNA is TGTGCCTGGAGTCCTTCGGACAGGTTCAATTCACCCCTCCACTTT. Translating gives CAWSPSDRFNSPLHF. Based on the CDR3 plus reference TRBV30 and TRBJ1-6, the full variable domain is SQTIHQWPATLVQPVGSPLSLECTVEGTSNPNLYWYRQAAGRGLQLLFYSVGIGQISSEVPQNLSASRPQDRQFILSSKKLLLSDSGFYLCAWSPSDRFNSPLHFGNGTRLTVT.

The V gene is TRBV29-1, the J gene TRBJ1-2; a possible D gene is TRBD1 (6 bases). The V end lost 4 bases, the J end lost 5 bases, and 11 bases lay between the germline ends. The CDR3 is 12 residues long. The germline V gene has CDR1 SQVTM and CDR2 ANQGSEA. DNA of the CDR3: TGCAGCGTTGTTAGGGGGGAGTATGGCTACACCTTC. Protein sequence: CSVVRGEYGYTF.

This chain's CDR3 is CASSQGTSGPVGELFF. CDR3 in DNA: TGCGCCAGCAGCCAGGGGACTAGCGGCCCGGTCGGGGAGCTGTTTTTT. The chain links TRBV4-1 to TRBJ2-2; TRBD2 agrees at 11 bases. There are 16 residues in the CDR3. Germline trimming cut 3 bases from V and 7 bases from J; bases unmatched to any gene: 7. The germline V gene has CDR1 MGHRA and CDR2 YSYEKL.

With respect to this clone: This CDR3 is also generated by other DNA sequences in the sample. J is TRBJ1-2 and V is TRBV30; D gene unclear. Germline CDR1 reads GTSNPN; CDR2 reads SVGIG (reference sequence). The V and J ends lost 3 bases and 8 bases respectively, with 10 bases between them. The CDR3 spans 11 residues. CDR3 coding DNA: TGTGCCTGGAGCCCCCTTTTAGGCTACACCTTC. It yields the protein CAWSPLLGYTF. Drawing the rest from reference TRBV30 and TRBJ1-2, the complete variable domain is SQTIHQWPATLVQPVGSPLSLECTVEGTSNPNLYWYRQAAGRGLQLLFYSVGIGQISSEVPQNLSASRPQDRQFILSSKKLLLSDSGFYLCAWSPLLGYTFGSGTRLTVV.

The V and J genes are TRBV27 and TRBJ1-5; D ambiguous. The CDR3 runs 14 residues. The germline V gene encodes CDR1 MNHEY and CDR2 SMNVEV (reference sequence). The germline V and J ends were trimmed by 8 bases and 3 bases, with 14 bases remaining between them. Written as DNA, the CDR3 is TGTGCCAGCGGGTCCCGTGCGGTCAATCAGCCCCAGCATTTT. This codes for CASGSRAVNQPQHF.

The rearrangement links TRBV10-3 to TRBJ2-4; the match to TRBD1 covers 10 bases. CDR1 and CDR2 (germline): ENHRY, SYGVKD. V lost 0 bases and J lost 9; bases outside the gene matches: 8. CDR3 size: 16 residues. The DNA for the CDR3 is TGTGCCATCAGTGAGTCGACGGGACAGGGGTCGGGCATTCAGTACTTC. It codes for CAISESTGQGSGIQYF.

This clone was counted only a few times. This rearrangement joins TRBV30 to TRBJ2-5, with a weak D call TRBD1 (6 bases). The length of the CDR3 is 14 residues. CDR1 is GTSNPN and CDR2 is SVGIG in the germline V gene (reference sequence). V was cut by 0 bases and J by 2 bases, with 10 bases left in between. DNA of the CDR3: TGTGCCTGGAGTGTGGACAGTCAACAAGAGACCCAGTACTTC. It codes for CAWSVDSQQETQYF.

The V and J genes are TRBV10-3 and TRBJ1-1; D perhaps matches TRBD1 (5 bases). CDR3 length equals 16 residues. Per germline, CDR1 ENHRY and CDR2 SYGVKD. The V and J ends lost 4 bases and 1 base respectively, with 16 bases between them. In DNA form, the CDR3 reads TGTGCCATCAGTGCTGCCCCCGGGACGGGGAACACTGAAGCTTTCTTT. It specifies CAISAAPGTGNTEAFF.

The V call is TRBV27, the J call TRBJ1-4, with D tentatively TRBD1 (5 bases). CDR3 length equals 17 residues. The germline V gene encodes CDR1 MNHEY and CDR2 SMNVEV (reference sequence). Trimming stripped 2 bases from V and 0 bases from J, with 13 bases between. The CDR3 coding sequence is TGTGCCAGCAGTTTACCCCGGCGGGGCCCAACTAATGAAAAACTGTTTTTT. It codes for CASSLPRRGPTNEKLFF. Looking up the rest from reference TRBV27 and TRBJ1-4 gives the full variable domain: EAQVTQNPRYLITVTGKKLTVTCSQNMNHEYMSWYRQDPGLGLRQIYYSMNVEVTDKGDVPEGYKVSRKEKRNFPLILESPSPNQTSLYFCASSLPRRGPTNEKLFFGSGTQLSVL.

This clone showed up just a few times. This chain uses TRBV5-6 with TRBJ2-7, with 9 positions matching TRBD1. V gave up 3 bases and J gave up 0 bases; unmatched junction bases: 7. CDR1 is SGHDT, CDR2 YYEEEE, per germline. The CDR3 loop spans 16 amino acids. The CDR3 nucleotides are TGTGCCAGCAGCTGGGCCGGGACAGGGAGCTCCTACGAGCAGTACTTC. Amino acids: CASSWAGTGSSYEQYF.

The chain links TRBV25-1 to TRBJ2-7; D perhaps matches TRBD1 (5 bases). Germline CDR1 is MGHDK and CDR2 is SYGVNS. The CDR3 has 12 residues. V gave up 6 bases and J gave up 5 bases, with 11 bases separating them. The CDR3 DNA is TGTGCCAGCAGCCAGGGAAAAAACGAGCAGTACTTC. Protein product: CASSQGKNEQYF.

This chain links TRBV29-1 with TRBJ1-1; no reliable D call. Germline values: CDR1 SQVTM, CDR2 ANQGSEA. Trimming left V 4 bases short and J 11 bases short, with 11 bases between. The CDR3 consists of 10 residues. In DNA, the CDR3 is TGCAGCGTTGGGCAGATAGAGGCTTTCTTT. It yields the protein CSVGQIEAFF. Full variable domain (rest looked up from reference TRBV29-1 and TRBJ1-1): SAVISQKPSRDICQRGTSLTIQCQVDSQVTMMFWYRQQPGQSLTLIATANQGSEATYESGFVIDKFPISRPNLTFSTLTVSNMSPEDSSIYLCSVGQIEAFFGQGTRLTVV.

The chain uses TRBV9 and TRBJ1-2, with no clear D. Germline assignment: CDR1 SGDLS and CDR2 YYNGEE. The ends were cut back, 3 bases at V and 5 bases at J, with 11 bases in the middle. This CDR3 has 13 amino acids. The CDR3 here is CASSATNFYGYTF. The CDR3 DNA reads TGTGCCAGCAGCGCAACAAACTTTTATGGCTACACCTTC. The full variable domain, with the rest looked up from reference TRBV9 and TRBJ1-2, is DSGVTQTPKHLITATGQRVTLRCSPRSGDLSVYWYQQSLDQGLQFLIQYYNGEERAKGNILERFSAQQFPDLHSELNLSSLELGDSALYFCASSATNFYGYTFGSGTRLTVV.

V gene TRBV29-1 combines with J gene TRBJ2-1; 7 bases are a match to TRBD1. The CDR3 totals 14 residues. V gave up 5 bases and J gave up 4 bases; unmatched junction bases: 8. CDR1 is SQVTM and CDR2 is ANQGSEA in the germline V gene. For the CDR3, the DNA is TGCAGCGTTTTAGGGGGCAGTCGGTACAATGAGCAGTTCTTC. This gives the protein CSVLGGSRYNEQFF.

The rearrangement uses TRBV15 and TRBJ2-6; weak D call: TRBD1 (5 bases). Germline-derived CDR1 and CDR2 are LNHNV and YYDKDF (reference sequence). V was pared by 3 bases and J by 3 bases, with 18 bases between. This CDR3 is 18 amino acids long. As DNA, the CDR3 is TGTGCCACCAGCAGGGTCCTGGGGCAGGTTGGTGGGGCCAACGTCCTGACTTTC. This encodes CATSRVLGQVGGANVLTF.

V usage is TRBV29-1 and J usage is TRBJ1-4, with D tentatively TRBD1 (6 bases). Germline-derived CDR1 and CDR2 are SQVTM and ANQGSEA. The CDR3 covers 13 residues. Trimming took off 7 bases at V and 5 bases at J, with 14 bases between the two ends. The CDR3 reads CSAKGDLNEKLFF. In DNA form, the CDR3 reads TGCAGCGCCAAGGGGGACCTCAATGAAAAACTGTTTTTT. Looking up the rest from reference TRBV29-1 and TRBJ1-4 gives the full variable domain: SAVISQKPSRDICQRGTSLTIQCQVDSQVTMMFWYRQQPGQSLTLIATANQGSEATYESGFVIDKFPISRPNLTFSTLTVSNMSPEDSSIYLCSAKGDLNEKLFFGSGTQLSVL.

CDR3 DNA: TGTGCCAGCAGTTCCTCCGGGACTAGTAGCCGCGGTGAGCAGTTCTTC. Translating gives CASSSSGTSSRGEQFF. The rearrangement joins TRBV28 to TRBJ2-1; 8 bases line up with TRBD2. This CDR3 is built from 16 residues. The germline gives CDR1 MDHEN, CDR2 SYDVKM. V trimming: 4 bases; J trimming: 9 bases; junction bases outside the gene matches: 14. The full variable domain, completed using reference TRBV28 and TRBJ2-1, is DVKVTQSSRYLVKRTGEKVFLECVQDMDHENMFWYRQDPGLGLRLIYFSYDVKMKEKGDIPEGYSVSREKKERFSLILESASTNQTSMYLCASSSSGTSSRGEQFFGPGTRLTVL.

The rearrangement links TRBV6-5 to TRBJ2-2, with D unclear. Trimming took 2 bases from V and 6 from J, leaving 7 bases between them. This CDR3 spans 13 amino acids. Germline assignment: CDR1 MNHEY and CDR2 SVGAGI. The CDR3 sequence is CASSYVLPGELFF. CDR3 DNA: TGTGCCAGCAGTTACGTACTGCCCGGGGAGCTGTTTTTT.

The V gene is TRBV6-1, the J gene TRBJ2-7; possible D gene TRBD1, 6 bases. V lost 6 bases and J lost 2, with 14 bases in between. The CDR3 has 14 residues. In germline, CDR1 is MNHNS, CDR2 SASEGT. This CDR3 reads CASSLIRGPYEQYF. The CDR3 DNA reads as TGTGCCAGCAGCCTCATCAGGGGTCCCTACGAGCAGTACTTC.